The 31 T cell receptor beta chains presented below share a single source sample, sequenced in a study of OX40 agonist ivuxolimab in advanced cancers. Method: immunoSEQ multiplex PCR; TCRdb's copy keeps in-frame clones and lacks some. The profile shows under 100,000 clones, roughly 91% of them singletons. This specimen was CD4+ or CD8+ T cells sorted from blood, taken in a trial of the OX40 agonist ivuxolimab. These receptors all stem from an adult with an advanced solid tumor such as melanoma, head and neck, liver or kidney cancer.

The chain links TRBV10-3 to TRBJ2-7; possible D gene TRBD2, 5 bases. This CDR3 is built from 14 residues. V was pared by 2 bases and J by 1 base, with 9 bases between. In germline, CDR1 is ENHRY, CDR2 SYGVKD. CDR3 coding DNA: TGTGCCATCAGTGAGGCAACTAGTTCCTACGAGCAGTACTTC. Amino acids: CAISEATSSYEQYF.

This clone has a single count. This chain connects TRBV5-1 to TRBJ2-1, with 8 bases identical to TRBD2. J gave up 4 bases and V 4 bases, and 7 bases lay outside the gene matches. The CDR3 consists of 15 residues. The germline V gene has CDR1 SGHRS and CDR2 YFSETQ. Here the CDR3 DNA reads TGCGCCAGCAGCCGGGAGGGCCAGTGGTACAATGAGCAGTTCTTC. Translation: CASSREGQWYNEQFF.

This clone was recorded only once. The CDR3 region has the DNA TGTGCCAGTAGTATAGATCGCAGCGGGAGGGTCACAGATACGCAGTATTTT. Translated, it gives CASSIDRSGRVTDTQYF. This chain uses TRBV19 with TRBJ2-3; 10 nucleotides line up with TRBD2. The germline CDR1 and CDR2 sequences are LNHDA and SQIVND (reference sequence). Germline trimming cut 0 bases from V and 2 bases from J; bases unmatched to any gene: 5. CDR3 length equals 17 residues.

The chain couples TRBV28 to TRBJ2-5, with D perhaps matching TRBD1 (6 bases). CDR3 size: 15 residues. The V gene's germline CDR1 is MDHEN and CDR2 SYDVKM. V lost 2 bases, J lost 1 base, and 11 bases lay in between. This CDR3 is CASSLPPRGQETQYF. The DNA for the CDR3 is TGTGCCAGCAGTTTACCCCCCAGGGGCCAAGAGACCCAGTACTTC.

The genes are TRBV6-5 and TRBJ1-1; 7 nucleotides align to TRBD1. The CDR3 totals 15 residues. V was clipped by 6 bases and J by 0 bases; unmatched bases: 7. Germline V gene lookup returns CDR1 MNHEY and CDR2 SVGAGI. The CDR3 nucleotides read TGTGCCAGCAGGGATGGGGGACAGCTGAACACTGAAGCTTTCTTT. Amino acids: CASRDGGQLNTEAFF.

The CDR3 spells CASSARLGEQFF. The CDR3 region has the DNA TGTGCCAGCAGCGCAAGACTAGGGGAGCAGTTCTTC. The gene calls are TRBV7-2 and TRBJ2-1; D may be TRBD2 (6 bases). The V and J ends lost 5 bases and 10 bases respectively, with 12 bases between them. Looked up from germline, CDR1 is SGHTA and CDR2 is FQGNSA. This CDR3 region has 12 residues.

The chain is built from TRBV4-1 and TRBJ2-2, with 11 positions matching TRBD2. The germline gives CDR1 MGHRA, CDR2 YSYEKL. CDR3 length equals 18 residues. Unmatched junction bases numbered 3, after V lost 0 bases and J lost 0 bases. CDR3 protein: CASSQDTSGSANTGELFF. Written as DNA, the CDR3 is TGCGCCAGCAGCCAAGATACTAGCGGGAGTGCGAACACCGGGGAGCTGTTTTTT.

As to this clone: One end of the junction fails to match germline, which may point to a read error. Other DNA sequences in the sample encode the same CDR3. The CDR3 nucleotides read TGTGCCAGCAGGCCACAGGGGACCCATGGTTACACCTTC. Translated, it gives CASRPQGTHGYTF. The rearrangement joins TRBV6-5 to TRBJ1-2; 7 bases fit TRBD1. This CDR3 is built from 13 residues. CDR1 is MNHEY, CDR2 SVGAGI, per germline.

The rearrangement joins TRBV11-2 to TRBJ2-7, with a possible D match to TRBD1 (5 bases). Germline values: CDR1 SGHAT, CDR2 FQNNGV. The CDR3 extends over 15 amino acids. The V and J ends lost 1 base and 2 bases respectively, with 12 bases between them. The CDR3: CASSLVRDLTYEQYF. CDR3 bases: TGTGCCAGCAGCTTAGTCAGGGATCTCACCTACGAGCAGTACTTC.

The CDR3 DNA sequence: TGTGCCAGCAGCTTACGGGGGGGCGCCGGCACAGATACGCAGTATTTT. Its translation is CASSLRGGAGTDTQYF. The V call is TRBV7-3, the J call TRBJ2-3, with TRBD2 matching 8 bases. The CDR3 consists of 16 residues. Germline lookup yields CDR1 SGHTA and CDR2 FQGTGA. J lost 1 base, V lost 2 bases, and 5 bases had no gene match.

This clone is a singleton in its sample. The chain has TRBV10-1 and TRBJ2-2; 9 bases align to TRBD1. Germline-derived CDR1 and CDR2 are WNHNN and SYGVQD (reference sequence). V lost 5 bases, J lost 7 bases, and 8 bases stayed unmatched. The CDR3 runs to 15 residues. The CDR3 here is CASSTGTGNNGELFF. CDR3 coding DNA: TGCGCCAGCAGTACCGGGACAGGGAATAACGGGGAGCTGTTTTTT.

The chain recombines TRBV11-2 with TRBJ2-6, with D perhaps assigned TRBD1 or TRBD2 (5 bases each). The CDR3 is made up of 18 amino acids. Trimming took off 0 bases at V and 0 bases at J, with 12 bases between the two ends. The germline V gene has CDR1 SGHAT and CDR2 FQNNGV. CDR3 sequence: CASSLDGPGTSGANVLTF. DNA for the CDR3: TGTGCCAGCAGCTTAGACGGGCCAGGGACCTCTGGGGCCAACGTCCTGACTTTC.

The rearrangement uses TRBV7-9 and TRBJ2-1; TRBD2 matches 9 bases. Germline CDR1 SEHNR, CDR2 FQNEAQ (reference sequence). The CDR3 consists of 15 residues. The ends lost 5 bases at V and 2 bases at J; junction bases unmatched: 4. Here the CDR3 reads CASSRLAAPYNEQFF. CDR3 DNA sequence: TGTGCCAGCAGCCGACTAGCGGCCCCCTACAATGAGCAGTTCTTC.

The genes are TRBV29-1 and TRBJ2-5; 7 nucleotides align to TRBD1. This CDR3 is 14 amino acids long. Germline values: CDR1 SQVTM, CDR2 ANQGSEA. The trim removed 5 bases at V and 5 bases at J, leaving 11 bases unmatched. As DNA, the CDR3 is TGCAGCGTTATGACAGGGCGAGTTGGGGAGACCCAGTACTTC. This translates into CSVMTGRVGETQYF.

CDR3 sequence: CASSYMGLATHEQYF. The CDR3 region has the DNA TGTGCCAGCAGTTACATGGGACTAGCGACGCACGAGCAGTACTTC. V usage is TRBV6-6 and J usage is TRBJ2-7; TRBD2 matches 10 bases. The germline gives CDR1 MNHNY, CDR2 SVGAGI (reference sequence). The CDR3 spans 15 residues. V shed 2 bases, J shed 5 bases, and the junction held 6 bases outside the gene matches.

This chain joins TRBV18 and TRBJ1-3, with D unresolved. V lost 2 bases and J 2 bases, leaving 4 bases between the germline ends. Germline V gives CDR1 KGHSH, CDR2 LQKENI. This CDR3 spans 13 amino acids. The CDR3: CASSPDTGNTIYF. The CDR3 bases are TGTGCCAGCTCACCAGATACTGGAAACACCATATATTTT.

The gene calls are TRBV7-2 and TRBJ2-7; 7 nucleotides agree with TRBD1. The length of the CDR3 is 15 residues. The V segment lost 1 base and the J segment 1 base; nucleotides outside the gene matches: 4. Germline V gene sequence: CDR1 SGHTA, CDR2 FQGNSA. CDR3 loop: CASSLGRGPSYEQYF. The CDR3 bases are TGTGCCAGCAGCTTAGGTAGGGGGCCGTCCTACGAGCAGTACTTC. Based on the CDR3 plus reference TRBV7-2 and TRBJ2-7, the full variable domain is GAGVSQSPSNKVTEKGKDVELRCDPISGHTALYWYRQSLGQGLEFLIYFQGNSAPDKSGLPSDRFSAERTGGSVSTLTIQRTQQEDSAVYLCASSLGRGPSYEQYFGPGTRLTVT.

This clone was seen only once. The V call is TRBV28, the J call TRBJ2-7, with D tentatively TRBD1 or TRBD2 (5 bases each). This CDR3 contains 15 residues. Trimming took 5 bases from V and 0 from J, leaving 14 bases between them. The germline V gene encodes CDR1 MDHEN and CDR2 SYDVKM. CDR3 in DNA: TGTGCCAGCAGTCTTGGGACCGTTAGCTCCTACGAGCAGTACTTC. As protein: CASSLGTVSSYEQYF.

The chain carries TRBV5-1 and TRBJ2-2; tentative D call: TRBD2 (6 bases). V dropped 4 bases and J dropped 1 base, with 11 bases sitting between them. CDR1 is SGHRS, CDR2 YFSETQ, per germline. CDR3 length: 15 amino acids. The CDR3 nucleotides read TGCGCCAGCAGCGCGTCCGGGAGGAACACCGGGGAGCTGTTTTTT. Amino acids: CASSASGRNTGELFF.

This chain links TRBV5-4 with TRBJ1-3; possible D gene TRBD1, 5 bases. V was cut by 2 bases and J by 3 bases, with 15 bases left in between. CDR1 and CDR2 from the germline V gene are SGHNT and YYREEE (reference sequence). This CDR3 is built from 16 residues. The CDR3, as DNA: TGTGCCAGCAGCTTAGGTACGGGGGGAGTTGGAAACACCATATATTTT. Translation: CASSLGTGGVGNTIYF.

The chain couples TRBV11-2 to TRBJ2-1; D remains unclear. Trimming took 0 bases from V and 6 from J, leaving 3 bases between them. The CDR3 loop spans 12 amino acids. Germline loops: CDR1 SGHAT, CDR2 FQNNGV. Written as DNA, the CDR3 is TGTGCCAGCAGCTTAGATAGCAATGAGCAGTTCTTC. The encoded protein is CASSLDSNEQFF.

This chain uses TRBV7-8 with TRBJ2-7, with 9 positions matching TRBD2. The V gene's germline CDR1 is SGHVS and CDR2 FQNEAQ. V gave up 1 base and J gave up 7 bases; unmatched junction bases: 2. The CDR3 covers 13 residues. The CDR3 loop is CASSLGLAGEQYF. The CDR3 DNA reads TGTGCCAGCAGCTTAGGGCTAGCGGGAGAGCAGTACTTC.

The chain employs TRBV19 and TRBJ1-5, with D possibly being TRBD1 (5 bases). This CDR3 contains 15 residues. The V end was cut by 7 bases, the J end by 3 bases, with 16 bases between. Germline V gene data show CDR1 as LNHDA and CDR2 as SQIVND (reference sequence). Here the CDR3 reads CASKGQRQNNQPQHF. In DNA form, the CDR3 reads TGTGCCAGTAAGGGGCAACGACAGAACAATCAGCCCCAGCATTTT.

The chain employs TRBV5-4 and TRBJ2-2; 14 bases match TRBD2. Per germline, CDR1 SGHNT and CDR2 YYREEE (reference sequence). J gave up 7 bases and V 4 bases, and 6 bases lay outside the gene matches. CDR3 length equals 16 residues. The CDR3 loop is CASSPGTSGSSGELFF. CDR3 DNA: TGTGCCAGCAGCCCAGGGACTAGCGGGAGTAGCGGGGAGCTGTTTTTT.

J is TRBJ1-1 and V is TRBV4-2; D remains unclear. Trimming stripped 1 base from V and 5 bases from J, with 5 bases between. Looked up from germline, CDR1 is LGHNA and CDR2 is YNFKEQ. CDR3 size: 12 residues. CDR3 nucleotide sequence: TGTGCCAGCAGCCAAGTCGCGACTGAAGCTTTCTTT. It specifies CASSQVATEAFF.

This chain uses TRBV7-2 with TRBJ2-2; TRBD2 is a possible D gene (6 bases). The germline V and J ends were trimmed by 5 bases and 6 bases, with 16 bases remaining between them. The germline V gene encodes CDR1 SGHTA and CDR2 FQGNSA. CDR3 length: 15 amino acids. The CDR3 sequence: CASSPSGLLAGELFF. CDR3 in DNA: TGTGCCAGCAGCCCATCGGGACTCCTGGCCGGGGAGCTGTTTTTT.

The chain carries TRBV2 and TRBJ2-1; 11 bases agree with TRBD2. The CDR3 consists of 15 residues. Losses at the gene ends were 3 bases for V and 8 bases for J; bases not matched to a gene: 6. Germline CDR1 reads SNHLY; CDR2 reads FYNNEI. For the CDR3, the DNA is TGTGCCAGCAGTGACATGACTAGCGGGAAGGATGAGCAGTTCTTC. Translating gives CASSDMTSGKDEQFF.

The CDR3 DNA sequence: TGTGCCAGCAGTTACGGATCAGGGATCACAGATACGCAGTATTTT. Protein sequence: CASSYGSGITDTQYF. V is TRBV6-5 and J is TRBJ2-3, with a weak D call TRBD1 (5 bases). The CDR3 runs to 15 residues. Germline V gene lookup returns CDR1 MNHEY and CDR2 SVGAGI. The V end was cut by 2 bases, the J end by 2 bases, with 11 bases between.

CDR3 bases: TGTGCCAGCAGCTCAACAGGGGGCGCTTGCTACGAGCAGTACTTC. As protein: CASSSTGGACYEQYF. This rearrangement joins TRBV21-1 to TRBJ2-7; the table's D call of TRBD1 was not tested on the DNA. TRBV21-1 is a pseudogene segment. There are 15 residues in the CDR3.

This chain uses TRBV6-1 with TRBJ2-7; TRBD2 matches at 9 bases. CDR3 size: 16 residues. The V and J ends lost 2 bases and 2 bases, in that order; junction bases with no gene match: 7. Germline CDR1 MNHNS, CDR2 SASEGT. The CDR3 protein is CASSEFGLASAYEQYF. The CDR3 DNA sequence: TGTGCCAGCAGTGAATTCGGACTAGCGTCGGCCTACGAGCAGTACTTC.

This rearrangement joins TRBV14 to TRBJ2-5, with TRBD2 matching 10 bases. This CDR3 is 14 amino acids long. Germline CDR1 and CDR2: SGHDN and FVKESK. The V and J ends lost 4 bases and 4 bases, in that order; junction bases with no gene match: 3. CDR3 sequence: CASSPRLAGETQYF. The CDR3 nucleotides read TGTGCCAGCAGCCCCAGACTAGCGGGAGAGACCCAGTACTTC.